This record concerns one T cell receptor beta chain sequence. These data come from a study of T cell changes during pregnancy in multiple sclerosis. The table came from immunoSEQ multiplex PCR; TCRdb's copy has only in-frame clones and leaves some out. Seen here are 95,000 to 110,000 clones, around 91% observed once, and the top ten hold about 0.93%. This TCR was recovered from a female donor with multiple sclerosis, enrolled in a pregnancy study. The sample in question was peripheral blood, obtained after pregnancy.

CDR3 nucleotide sequence: TGTGCCAGCAGCCGCCGGGACAGGGGGCGCGAGCAGTACTTC. It yields the protein CASSRRDRGREQYF. V and J are TRBV7-9 and TRBJ2-7; 12 bases line up with TRBD1. V was clipped by 5 bases and J by 6 bases; unmatched bases: 5. This CDR3 region has 14 residues. Germline CDR1 SEHNR, CDR2 FQNEAQ (reference sequence). Full variable domain (remainder filled in from reference TRBV7-9 and TRBJ2-7): DTGVSQNPRHKITKRGQNVTFRCDPISEHNRLYWYRQTLGQGPEFLTYFQNEAQLEKSRLLSDRFSAERPKGSFSTLEIQRTEQGDSAMYLCASSRRDRGREQYFGPGTRLTVT.